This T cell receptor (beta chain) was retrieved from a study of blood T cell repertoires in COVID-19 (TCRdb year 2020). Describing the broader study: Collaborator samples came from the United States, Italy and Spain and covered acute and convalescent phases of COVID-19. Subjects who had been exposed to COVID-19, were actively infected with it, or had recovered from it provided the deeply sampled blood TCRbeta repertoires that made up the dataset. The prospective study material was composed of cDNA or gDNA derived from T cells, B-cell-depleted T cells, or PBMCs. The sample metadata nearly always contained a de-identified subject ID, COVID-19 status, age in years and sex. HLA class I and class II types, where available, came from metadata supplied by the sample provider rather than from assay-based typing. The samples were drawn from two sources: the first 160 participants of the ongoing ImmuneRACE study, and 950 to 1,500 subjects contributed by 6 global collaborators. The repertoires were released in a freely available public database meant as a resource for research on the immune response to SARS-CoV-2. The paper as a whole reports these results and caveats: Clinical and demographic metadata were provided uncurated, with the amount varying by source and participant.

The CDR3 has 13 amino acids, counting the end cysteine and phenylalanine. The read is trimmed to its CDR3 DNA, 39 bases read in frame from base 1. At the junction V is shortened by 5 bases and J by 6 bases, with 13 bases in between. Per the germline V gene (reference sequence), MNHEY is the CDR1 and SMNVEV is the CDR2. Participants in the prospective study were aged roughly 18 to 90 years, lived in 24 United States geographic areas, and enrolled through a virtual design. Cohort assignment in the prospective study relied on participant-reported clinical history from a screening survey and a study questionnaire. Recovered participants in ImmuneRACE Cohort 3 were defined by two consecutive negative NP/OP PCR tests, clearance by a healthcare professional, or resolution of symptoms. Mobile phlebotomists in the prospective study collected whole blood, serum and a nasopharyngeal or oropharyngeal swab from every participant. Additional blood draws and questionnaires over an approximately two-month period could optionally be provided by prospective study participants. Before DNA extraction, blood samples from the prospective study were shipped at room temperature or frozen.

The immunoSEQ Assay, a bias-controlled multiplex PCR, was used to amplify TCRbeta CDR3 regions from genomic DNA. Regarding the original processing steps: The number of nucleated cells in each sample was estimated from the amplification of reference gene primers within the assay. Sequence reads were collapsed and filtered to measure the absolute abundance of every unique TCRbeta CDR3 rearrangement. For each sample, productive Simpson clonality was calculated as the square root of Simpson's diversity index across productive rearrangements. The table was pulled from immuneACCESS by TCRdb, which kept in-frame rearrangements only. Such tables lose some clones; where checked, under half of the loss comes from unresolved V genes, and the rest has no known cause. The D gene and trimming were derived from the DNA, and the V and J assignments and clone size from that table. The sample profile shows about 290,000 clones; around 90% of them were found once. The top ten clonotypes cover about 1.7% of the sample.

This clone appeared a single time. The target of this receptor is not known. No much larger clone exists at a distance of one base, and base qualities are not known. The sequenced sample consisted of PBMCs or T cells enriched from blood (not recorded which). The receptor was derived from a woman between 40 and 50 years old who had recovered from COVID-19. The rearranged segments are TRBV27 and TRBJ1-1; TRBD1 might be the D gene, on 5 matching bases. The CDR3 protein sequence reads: CASSPTGGAEAFF. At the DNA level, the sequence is TGTGCCAGCAGTCCTACCGGGGGGGCTGAAGCTTTCTTT.